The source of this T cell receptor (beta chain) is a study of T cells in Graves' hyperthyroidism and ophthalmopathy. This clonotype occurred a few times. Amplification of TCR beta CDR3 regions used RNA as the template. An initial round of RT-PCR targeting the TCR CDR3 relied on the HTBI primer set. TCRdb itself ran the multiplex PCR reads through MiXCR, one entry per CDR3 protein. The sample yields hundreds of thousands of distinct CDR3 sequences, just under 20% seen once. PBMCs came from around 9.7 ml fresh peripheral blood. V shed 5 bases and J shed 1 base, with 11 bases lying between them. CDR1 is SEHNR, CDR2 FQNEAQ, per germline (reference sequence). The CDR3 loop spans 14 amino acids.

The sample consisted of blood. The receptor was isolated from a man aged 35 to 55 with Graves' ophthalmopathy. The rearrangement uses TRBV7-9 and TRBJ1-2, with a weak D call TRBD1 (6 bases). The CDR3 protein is CASSPDRNNYGYTF. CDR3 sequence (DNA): TGTGCCAGCAGCCCGGACAGAAATAACTATGGCTACACCTTC.